This T cell receptor beta chain derives from a study of sequential checkpoint blockade in melanoma (dated by TCRdb to the late 2010s). Regarding the research as a whole: Using 1:1 randomization, the trial assigned patients either to first-line nivolumab followed by ipilimumab (arm A) or to ipilimumab followed by nivolumab (arm B). Both trial sequences were followed by maintenance nivolumab. Study-level results and caveats: The response-prediction model combining TCR metrics and mutation burden needs validation in larger, independent patient cohorts.

Comment on this clone: The antigen it binds to is not known. Base qualities are not at hand, and no much larger clone is one base apart.

The treatment or condition label, as the study defines it: randomized to nivolumab then ipilimumab (arm A) or the reverse (arm B). Prior DNA-damaging chemotherapy had not been received by any trial patient. A FACS Aria II flow cytometer was used to sort live CD3+CD8+ cells that were negative for CD19 and CD56 from thawed PBMCs. Samples were obtained from patients with melanoma enrolled in CheckMate 064, a randomized, open-label phase II trial of sequential checkpoint blockade. Leukapheresis was used to collect peripheral blood mononuclear cells, which were then purified with Ficoll-Paque and frozen in human serum with 10% DMSO. Immediately after sorting, the purity of the sorted blood CD3+CD8+ cells was confirmed to be >95%, and DNA was then extracted. The immunoSEQ Assay was used to immunosequence TCRbeta CDR3 regions from genomic DNA. Before high-throughput sequencing, genomic DNA was amplified using bias-controlled multiplex PCR. The authors' analysis ran thus. To quantify the absolute abundance of each unique TCRbeta CDR3 region, the sequences were collapsed and filtered. Clonality was defined as 1 minus Pielou's evenness and was calculated using productive rearrangements only. A previously published method was used to identify clones whose frequencies were significantly greater in on-treatment samples than in baseline samples. In its TCRdb copy, this immuneACCESS table keeps in-frame sequences only and misses some clones. Where compared with another copy, unresolved V genes explain less than half of these, and the others have no known cause. V, J and clone size are taken as reported in that table, and D and trimming were inferred from the DNA itself. Here the sample has more than 10,000 clones; 82% occur a single time. Approximately 6.8% of the sample lies in the top ten.

The specimen was CD8+ T cells sorted from blood (inferred from file names), collected from a patient given nivolumab and ipilimumab in sequence. The sequence derives from a human donor with melanoma.

CDR3 loop: CASSPLMDLKETQYF. The nucleotide sequence is given as TGTGCCAGCAGTCCCCTGATGGACTTGAAAGAGACCCAGTACTTC. The rearranged segments are TRBV27 and TRBJ2-5; the D segment could be TRBD2, given 5 matching bases. Relative to germline, V is 5 bases shorter and J is 3 bases shorter, with 16 bases between their ends. The CDR3 runs 15 residues from the cysteine to the phenylalanine. The kept DNA is CDR3 alone, 45 bases in frame from the first base. According to the germline V gene (reference sequence), CDR1 reads MNHEY and CDR2 reads SMNVEV.